A single sample is the source of the 8 T cell receptor beta chains below, sequenced in a study of cytomegalovirus exposure and HLA in healthy donors. The PCR ran on 60 Vbeta and 13 Jbeta primers. Clones were sequenced by immunoSEQ multiplex PCR, and TCRdb holds only the in-frame ones, with some missing. Of some 70,000 clones listed, roughly 84% are singletons. The specimen was PBMCs. These TCRs come from a woman aged 45 to 65 in good health and CMV-seronegative.

J is TRBJ1-2 and V is TRBV29-1; D remains unclear. This CDR3 is 14 amino acids long. The germline gives CDR1 SQVTM, CDR2 ANQGSEA. Trimming left V 3 bases short and J 3 bases short, with 14 bases between. Written as DNA, the CDR3 is TGCAGCGTTGATCAGACGAGGTACGACTATGGCTACACCTTC. Its protein is CSVDQTRYDYGYTF.

The V and J genes are TRBV5-1 and TRBJ2-1; 15 bases are shared with TRBD2. CDR3 length equals 16 residues. Germline V gene lookup returns CDR1 SGHRS and CDR2 YFSETQ. V lost 3 bases, J lost 6 bases, and 4 bases stayed unmatched. The CDR3 loop is CASSWTSGGALNEQFF. The CDR3 region has the DNA TGCGCCAGCAGCTGGACTAGCGGGGGGGCCCTCAATGAGCAGTTCTTC. Complete variable domain (other parts from reference TRBV5-1 and TRBJ2-1): KAGVTQTPRYLIKTRGQQVTLSCSPISGHRSVSWYQQTPGQGLQFLFEYFSETQRNKGNFPGRFSGRQFSNSRSEMNVSTLELGDSALYLCASSWTSGGALNEQFFGPGTRLTVL.

This chain joins TRBV29-1 and TRBJ1-2; possible D gene TRBD1, 6 bases. V was trimmed by 2 bases and J by 0 bases, leaving 16 bases between them. This CDR3 contains 16 residues. The germline CDR1 and CDR2 sequences are SQVTM and ANQGSEA. The CDR3 is CSVELVTGITNYGYTF. The CDR3 DNA is TGCAGCGTTGAACTCGTAACAGGGATTACTAACTATGGCTACACCTTC.

The chain carries TRBV2 and TRBJ2-5, with no clear D. Deletions cut 4 bases from V and 2 bases from J, with 8 bases between. The CDR3 contains 13 residues. CDR1 and CDR2 from the germline V gene are SNHLY and FYNNEI. The chain's CDR3 is CASSVRTQETQYF. CDR3 sequence (DNA): TGTGCCAGCAGTGTGCGAACTCAAGAGACCCAGTACTTC.

The chain joins TRBV6-6 to TRBJ1-5, with D perhaps matching TRBD1 (6 bases). Trimming took off 4 bases at V and 4 bases at J, with 17 bases between the two ends. Germline CDR1 is MNHNY and CDR2 is SVGAGI (reference sequence). The CDR3 contains 16 residues. CDR3 in amino acids: CASSSQGGGGNQPQHF. In DNA form, the CDR3 reads TGTGCCAGCAGTTCACAGGGTGGTGGTGGAAATCAGCCCCAGCATTTT.

The chain carries TRBV27 and TRBJ2-7; 9 nucleotides align to TRBD2. The germline gives CDR1 MNHEY, CDR2 SMNVEV (reference sequence). The CDR3 loop spans 14 amino acids. The trim removed 6 bases at V and 0 bases at J, leaving 3 bases unmatched. The DNA of the CDR3 is TGTGCCAGCAGACCAGCGGGGGGCTCCTACGAGCAGTACGTC. It yields the protein CASRPAGGSYEQYV.

Only one count was recorded for this clone. The rearrangement links TRBV5-1 to TRBJ2-3; D gene ambiguous. CDR3 length: 14 amino acids. The germline gives CDR1 SGHRS, CDR2 YFSETQ. V lost 4 bases, J lost 2 bases, and 11 bases lay in between. The CDR3 bases are TGCGCCAGCAGCCGCCCTGAGGCCACAGATACGCAGTATTTT. Protein product: CASSRPEATDTQYF.

J is TRBJ1-1 and V is TRBV19, with D possibly matching TRBD1 (6 bases). The CDR3 has 21 residues. CDR1 is LNHDA, CDR2 SQIVND, per germline (reference sequence). Trimming took 8 bases from V and 1 from J, leaving 35 bases between them. CDR3 sequence: CASSHKDSPNSTNRGNTEAFF. CDR3 sequence (DNA): TGTGCCAGTTCCCACAAGGACAGTCCCAACTCCACCAACCGTGGGAACACTGAAGCTTTCTTT.